This TCR beta chain is from a study of T cells after yellow fever vaccination. Points from the study as a whole: Booster samples showed a return of most primary-vaccination clones (under 98% CD4, roughly 85% CD8).

CDR1 is SGHNT and CDR2 is YYREEE in the germline V gene (reference sequence). The CDR3 length is 15 residues. With 5 bases clipped from V and 8 bases from J, the junction kept 7 bases outside the gene matches. 5'RACE template switching added a universal primer site and UMIs to TCR cDNA. MiXCR, run by TCRdb on the 5' RACE reads, gives a single entry per CDR3 protein. This sample carries around 550,000 distinct CDR3 sequences, 15% to 20% of them seen once, and the ten largest clones take about 13%. This clonotype has just a few counts. The antigen is undetermined. Sequencing used PBMCs, obtained 15 days after the yellow fever booster vaccination. The TCR comes from a man aged 25-45 years who received the YFV17D yellow fever vaccine. This chain connects TRBV5-4 to TRBJ2-1; 13 nucleotides line up with TRBD2. CDR3 coding DNA: TGTGCCAGCAGTAAAGGACTAGCGGGAGCGGATGAGCAGTTCTTC. It specifies CASSKGLAGADEQFF.